This record covers a single TCR beta chain. RNA transcripts yielded amplified TCR beta CDR3 regions. HTBI primers were the set used in a first-round RT-PCR of the TCR CDR3. TCRdb itself ran the multiplex PCR reads through MiXCR, one entry per CDR3 protein. The sample has about 270,000 distinct CDR3 sequences, about 25% seen once. The V end lost 7 bases, the J end lost 2 bases, and 14 bases lay between the germline ends. CDR1 and CDR2 (germline): LNHDA, SQIVND (reference sequence). The CDR3 contains 15 residues. This entry comes from a study of T cells in Graves' hyperthyroidism and ophthalmopathy. The V gene is TRBV19, the J gene TRBJ2-2; D not certain. The sequenced sample consisted of blood. The sequence came from a woman aged 40 to 55 with Graves' ophthalmopathy. CDR3 sequence (DNA): TGTGCCAGTACTCCAACGACACAAAACACCGGGGAGCTGTTTTTT. Its translation: CASTPTTQNTGELFF. Full variable domain (remainder filled in from reference TRBV19 and TRBJ2-2): DGGITQSPKYLFRKEGQNVTLSCEQNLNHDAMYWYRQDPGQGLRLIYYSQIVNDFQKGDIAEGYSVSREKKESFPLTVTSAQKNPTAFYLCASTPTTQNTGELFFGEGSRLTVL.